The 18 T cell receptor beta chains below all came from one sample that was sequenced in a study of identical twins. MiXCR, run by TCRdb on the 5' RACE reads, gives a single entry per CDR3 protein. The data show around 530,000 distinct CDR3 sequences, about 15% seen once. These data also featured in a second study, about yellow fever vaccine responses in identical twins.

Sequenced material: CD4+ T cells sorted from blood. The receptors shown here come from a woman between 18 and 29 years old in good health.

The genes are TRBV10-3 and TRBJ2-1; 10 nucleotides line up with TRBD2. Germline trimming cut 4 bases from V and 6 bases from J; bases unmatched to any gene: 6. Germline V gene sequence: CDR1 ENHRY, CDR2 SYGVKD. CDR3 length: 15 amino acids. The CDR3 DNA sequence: TGTGCCATCAGTGCGGGGCTAGCGGGAGCCAATGAGCAGTTCTTC. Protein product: CAISAGLAGANEQFF.

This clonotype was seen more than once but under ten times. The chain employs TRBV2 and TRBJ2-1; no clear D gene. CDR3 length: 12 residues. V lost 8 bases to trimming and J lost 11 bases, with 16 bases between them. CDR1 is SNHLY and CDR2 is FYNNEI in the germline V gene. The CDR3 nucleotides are TGTGCCAGCGGGGAAACTACGAACCAGCAGTTCTTC. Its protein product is CASGETTNQQFF.

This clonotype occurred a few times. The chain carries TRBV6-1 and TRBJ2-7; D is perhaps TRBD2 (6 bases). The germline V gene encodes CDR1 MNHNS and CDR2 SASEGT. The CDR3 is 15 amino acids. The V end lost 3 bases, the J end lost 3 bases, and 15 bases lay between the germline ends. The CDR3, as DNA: TGTGCCAGCAGTGAGGTTTACGGGGGTCGCTACGAGCAGTACTTC. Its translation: CASSEVYGGRYEQYF.

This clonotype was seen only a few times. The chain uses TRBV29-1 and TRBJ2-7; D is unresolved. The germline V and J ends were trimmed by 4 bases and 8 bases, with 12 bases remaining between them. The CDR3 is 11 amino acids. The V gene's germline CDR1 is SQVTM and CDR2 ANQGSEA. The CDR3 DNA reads TGCAGCGTTGCGGACGAGTTTAAGCAGTACGTC. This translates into CSVADEFKQYV.

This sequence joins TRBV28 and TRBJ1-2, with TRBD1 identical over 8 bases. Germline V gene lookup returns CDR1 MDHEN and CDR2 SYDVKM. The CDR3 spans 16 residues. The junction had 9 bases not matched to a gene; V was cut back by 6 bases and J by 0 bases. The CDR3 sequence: CASSSQGAPPNYGYTF. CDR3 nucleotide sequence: TGTGCCAGCAGCTCTCAGGGGGCGCCCCCTAACTATGGCTACACCTTC.

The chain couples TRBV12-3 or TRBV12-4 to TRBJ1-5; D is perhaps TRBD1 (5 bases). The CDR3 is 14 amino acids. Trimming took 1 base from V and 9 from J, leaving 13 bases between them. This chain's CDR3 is CASSLGQGISPQHF. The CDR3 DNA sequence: TGTGCCAGCAGTTTAGGGCAGGGTATCTCGCCCCAGCATTTT.

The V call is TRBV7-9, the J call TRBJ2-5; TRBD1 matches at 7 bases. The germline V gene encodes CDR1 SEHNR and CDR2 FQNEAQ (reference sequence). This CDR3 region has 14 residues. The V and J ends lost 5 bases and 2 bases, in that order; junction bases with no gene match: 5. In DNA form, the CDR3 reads TGTGCCAGCAGCCCTTGGGACAGACAAGAGACCCAGTACTTC. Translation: CASSPWDRQETQYF.

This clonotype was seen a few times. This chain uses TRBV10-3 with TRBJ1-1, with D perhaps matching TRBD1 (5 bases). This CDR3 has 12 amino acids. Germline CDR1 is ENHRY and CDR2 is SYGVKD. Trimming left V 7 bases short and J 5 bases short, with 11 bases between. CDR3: CAITSRGTEAFF. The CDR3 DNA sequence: TGTGCCATCACGTCACGGGGGACTGAAGCTTTCTTT.

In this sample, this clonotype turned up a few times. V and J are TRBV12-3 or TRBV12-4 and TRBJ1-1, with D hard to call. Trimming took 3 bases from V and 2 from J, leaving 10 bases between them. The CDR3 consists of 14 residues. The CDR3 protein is CASSFWGGNTEAFF. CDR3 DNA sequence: TGTGCCAGCAGTTTCTGGGGTGGAAACACTGAAGCTTTCTTT.

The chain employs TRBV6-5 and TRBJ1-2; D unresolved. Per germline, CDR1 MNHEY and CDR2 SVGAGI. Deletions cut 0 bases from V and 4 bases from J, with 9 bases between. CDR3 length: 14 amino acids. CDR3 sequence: CASSYSISGYGYTF. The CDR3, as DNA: TGTGCCAGCAGTTACTCAATCAGTGGCTATGGCTACACCTTC.

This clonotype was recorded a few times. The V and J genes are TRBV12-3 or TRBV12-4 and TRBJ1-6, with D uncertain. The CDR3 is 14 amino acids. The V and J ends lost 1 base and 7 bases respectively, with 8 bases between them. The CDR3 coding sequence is TGTGCCAGCAGTTTAGGTACATTCAATTCACCCCTCCACTTT. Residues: CASSLGTFNSPLHF.

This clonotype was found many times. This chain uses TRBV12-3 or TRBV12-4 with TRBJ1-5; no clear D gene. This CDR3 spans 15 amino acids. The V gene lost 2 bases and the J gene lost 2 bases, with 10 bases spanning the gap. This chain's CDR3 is CASSLNNLGNQPQHF. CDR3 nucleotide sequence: TGTGCCAGCAGTTTAAACAACCTGGGCAATCAGCCCCAGCATTTT.

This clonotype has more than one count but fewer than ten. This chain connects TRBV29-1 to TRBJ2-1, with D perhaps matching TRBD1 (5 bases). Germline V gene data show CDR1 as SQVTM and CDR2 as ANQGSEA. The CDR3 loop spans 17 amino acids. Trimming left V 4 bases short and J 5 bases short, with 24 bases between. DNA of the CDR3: TGCAGCGTTGTACAGGATCCCCTGAGGCGCATGGACAATGAGCAGTTCTTC. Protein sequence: CSVVQDPLRRMDNEQFF.

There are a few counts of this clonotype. The CDR3 nucleotides read TGCAGTGCCCGCCGCGGGGGGCCGATTACCGGGGAGCTGTTTTTT. It yields the protein CSARRGGPITGELFF. The chain joins TRBV20-1 to TRBJ2-2; TRBD2 agrees at 8 bases. The CDR3 covers 15 residues. Germline V gives CDR1 DFQATT, CDR2 SNEGSKA (reference sequence). V shed 6 bases and J 5 bases; nucleotides not matched to a gene: 11.

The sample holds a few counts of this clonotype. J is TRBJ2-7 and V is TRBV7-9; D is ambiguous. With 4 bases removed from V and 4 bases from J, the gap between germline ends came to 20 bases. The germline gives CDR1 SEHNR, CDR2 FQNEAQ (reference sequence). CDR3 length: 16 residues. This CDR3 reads CASSWPWPVSFYEQYV. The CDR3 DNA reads TGTGCCAGCAGCTGGCCGTGGCCCGTCTCGTTTTACGAGCAGTACGTC.

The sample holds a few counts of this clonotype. In DNA form, the CDR3 reads TGTGCCATCAGGGCTAGCGAGAGCTACGAGCAGTACGTC. Amino acid sequence: CAIRASESYEQYV. This chain links TRBV10-3 with TRBJ2-7; maybe TRBD2 (6 bases). Trimming left V 6 bases short and J 3 bases short, with 12 bases between. The germline V gene has CDR1 ENHRY and CDR2 SYGVKD. The CDR3 length is 13 residues.

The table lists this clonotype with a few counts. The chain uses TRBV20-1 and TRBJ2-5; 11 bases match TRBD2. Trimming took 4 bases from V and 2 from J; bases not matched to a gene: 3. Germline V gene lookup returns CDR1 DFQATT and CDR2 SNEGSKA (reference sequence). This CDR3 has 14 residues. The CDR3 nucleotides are TGCAGTGCTACAAGACTAGCGGGACAAGAGACCCAGTACTTC. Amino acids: CSATRLAGQETQYF.

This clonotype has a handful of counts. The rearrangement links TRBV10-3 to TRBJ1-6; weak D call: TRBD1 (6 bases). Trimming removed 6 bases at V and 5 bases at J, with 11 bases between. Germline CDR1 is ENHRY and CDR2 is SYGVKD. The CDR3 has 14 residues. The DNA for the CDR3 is TGTGCCATCAGCGAACAGGGAAATAATTCACCCCTCCACTTT. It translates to CAISEQGNNSPLHF.